The clone carrying this T cell receptor beta chain was seen a handful of times. Original data processing: Reference gene primer amplification gave nucleated cell count estimates. The table came from immunoSEQ multiplex PCR; TCRdb's copy has only in-frame clones and leaves some out. V, J and clone size were drawn from that table, and D and trimming were deduced from the DNA. The table shows some 200,000 clones, with roughly 89% occurring only once. Across 20 to 25 US areas, participants ranged in age from about 18 to 90 years. Each participant's cohort was designated according to participant-reported clinical history. This entry comes from a study of blood T cell repertoires in COVID-19. CDR1 and CDR2 from the germline V gene are SGHTA and FQGNSA. V was trimmed by 4 bases and J by 6 bases, leaving 11 bases between them. This CDR3 spans 13 amino acids.

The specimen sequenced was PBMCs or T cells enriched from blood (not recorded which). This receptor was taken from a woman aged 40-49 years with acute COVID-19. V is TRBV7-2 and J is TRBJ2-3; the D gene is possibly TRBD2 (5 bases). The CDR3, as DNA: TGTGCCAGCAGCTCGACCCCGGGGGATACGCAGTATTTT. It specifies CASSSTPGDTQYF.